The 15 T cell receptor beta chains below all came from one sample that was sequenced in a study of blood T cell repertoires in COVID-19. Produced via immunoSEQ multiplex PCR; TCRdb's table is partial and in-frame only. The profile shows about 73,000 clones, over 75% of them singletons. Material for sequencing was peripheral blood. The receptors originated from a woman under 30 with acute or convalescent COVID-19.

The V and J genes are TRBV7-7 and TRBJ1-6; D remains ambiguous. The CDR3 has 15 residues. CDR1 is SSHAT and CDR2 is FNYEAQ in the germline V gene (reference sequence). V shed 0 bases and J shed 7 bases, with 10 bases lying between them. CDR3 amino acids: CASSLALPGNSPLHF. Written as DNA, the CDR3 is TGTGCCAGCAGCTTAGCGCTTCCGGGGAATTCACCCCTCCACTTT.

The chain joins TRBV5-1 to TRBJ2-1, with TRBD2 identical over 7 bases. Trimming cost V 0 bases and J 3 bases; bases outside gene matches: 6. This CDR3 region has 16 residues. Germline V lookup: CDR1 SGHRS, CDR2 YFSETQ. DNA of the CDR3: TGCGCCAGCAGCTTGGTGCCCGGGGGGAACTACAATGAGCAGTTCTTC. This encodes CASSLVPGGNYNEQFF.

This clone was picked up a small number of times. V gene TRBV6-1 combines with J gene TRBJ2-2, with 12 bases aligning to TRBD2. Unmatched junction bases numbered 5, after V lost 4 bases and J lost 5 bases. The CDR3 runs 16 residues. Germline loops: CDR1 MNHNS, CDR2 SASEGT. CDR3 sequence: CASSGLAGVKTGELFF. The CDR3 DNA follows: TGTGCCAGCAGTGGACTAGCGGGAGTAAAAACCGGGGAGCTGTTTTTT.

This sequence joins TRBV2 and TRBJ2-1; D unclear. The ends were cut back, 3 bases at V and 0 bases at J, with 9 bases in the middle. Germline CDR1 reads SNHLY; CDR2 reads FYNNEI. The CDR3 has 15 amino acids. The CDR3 is CASSEGAPSYNEQFF. CDR3 sequence (DNA): TGTGCCAGCAGTGAGGGCGCTCCCTCCTACAATGAGCAGTTCTTC.

The chain links TRBV28 to TRBJ1-5; 9 bases are a match to TRBD1. With V trimmed by 5 bases and J by 9 bases, 8 bases remained unmatched. Looked up from germline, CDR1 is MDHEN and CDR2 is SYDVKM. The length of the CDR3 is 14 residues. The chain's CDR3 is CASSRTGGARPQHF. CDR3 DNA sequence: TGTGCCAGCAGTCGCACAGGGGGCGCAAGGCCCCAGCATTTT.

The chain joins TRBV6-1 to TRBJ2-1; no firm D call. CDR1 is MNHNS and CDR2 is SASEGT in the germline V gene. Deletions cut 1 base from V and 4 bases from J, with 11 bases between. This CDR3 is 15 amino acids long. This CDR3 reads CASSEGSFGYNEQFF. In nucleotides, the CDR3 is TGTGCCAGCAGTGAAGGTTCGTTCGGTTACAATGAGCAGTTCTTC.

The rearrangement joins TRBV6-2 or TRBV6-3 to TRBJ1-5, with D perhaps TRBD1 (5 bases). Germline V gene lookup returns CDR1 MNHEY and CDR2 SVGEGT. The CDR3 runs to 15 residues. The V gene lost 5 bases and the J gene lost 1 base, with 12 bases spanning the gap. CDR3 sequence: CASSGTPLSNQPQHF. The CDR3 nucleotides read TGTGCCAGCAGTGGGACTCCTCTCAGCAATCAGCCCCAGCATTTT.

The chain recombines TRBV5-6 with TRBJ2-1; TRBD2 matches 13 bases. V lost 3 bases and J lost 13; bases outside the gene matches: 19. The CDR3 sequence is 18 residues long. Germline V lookup: CDR1 SGHDT, CDR2 YYEEEE. The CDR3 DNA follows: TGTGCCAGCAGCTCGGAGCCAGGTTCTAGGACTAGCGGGGGCGTCCAGTTCTTC. Protein sequence: CASSSEPGSRTSGGVQFF.

This clone was seen only a few times. This chain uses TRBV3-1 (or the pseudogene TRBV3-2) with TRBJ2-5; D unclear. V gave up 4 bases and J gave up 4 bases, with 4 bases separating them. This CDR3 has 11 residues. CDR1 is LGHDT, CDR2 YNNKEL, per germline (reference sequence). Here the CDR3 reads CASSLRETQYF. The CDR3 region has the DNA TGTGCCAGCAGCCTCCGAGAGACCCAGTACTTC.

Here the CDR3 DNA reads TGTGCCAGCAGTTTGCTGACAGGGCCCCTCCACTTT. Protein product: CASSLLTGPLHF. The chain joins TRBV12-3 or TRBV12-4 to TRBJ1-6, with 7 bases identical to TRBD1. Unmatched junction bases numbered 3, after V lost 3 bases and J lost 13 bases. CDR3 length: 12 residues.

V gene TRBV3-1 (or the pseudogene TRBV3-2) combines with J gene TRBJ2-1, with TRBD2 matching 8 bases. The J segment lost 13 bases and the V segment lost 4 bases, leaving 6 bases of the junction unmatched. CDR3 size: 12 residues. The V gene's germline CDR1 is LGHDT and CDR2 YNNKEL (reference sequence). CDR3 sequence reads: CASSLAGRNQFF. For the CDR3, the DNA is TGTGCCAGCAGCCTAGCGGGACGGAACCAGTTCTTC.

The chain links TRBV18 to TRBJ2-1, with 9 bases lining up with TRBD2. Germline trimming cut 1 base from V and 7 bases from J; bases unmatched to any gene: 5. Per the germline V gene, CDR1 is KGHSH and CDR2 is LQKENI. The CDR3 is 15 amino acids. The CDR3 region has the DNA TGTGCCAGCTCACCACTAGCGGGAGCGGGGAATGAGCAGTTCTTC. Its protein product is CASSPLAGAGNEQFF.

The chain has TRBV5-4 and TRBJ2-7, with D maybe TRBD2 (5 bases). CDR1 is SGHNT and CDR2 is YYREEE in the germline V gene (reference sequence). Trimming took 0 bases from V and 0 from J, leaving 13 bases between them. This CDR3 has 16 residues. DNA for the CDR3: TGTGCCAGCAGCTTGGCTGGACGGGAACGCTCCTACGAGCAGTACTTC. This sequence encodes CASSLAGRERSYEQYF.

The chain combines TRBV5-1 with TRBJ1-1; 9 positions agree with TRBD1. With 4 bases clipped from V and 5 bases from J, the junction kept 9 bases outside the gene matches. CDR3 length equals 15 residues. Germline V CDR1 and CDR2: SGHRS, YFSETQ. The CDR3 is CASSPKGTGTTEAFF. The CDR3 nucleotides read TGCGCCAGCAGCCCGAAGGGGACAGGGACAACTGAAGCTTTCTTT. Based on the CDR3 plus reference TRBV5-1 and TRBJ1-1, the full variable domain is KAGVTQTPRYLIKTRGQQVTLSCSPISGHRSVSWYQQTPGQGLQFLFEYFSETQRNKGNFPGRFSGRQFSNSRSEMNVSTLELGDSALYLCASSPKGTGTTEAFFGQGTRLTVV.

This clone appeared a few times. The gene calls are TRBV11-2 and TRBJ1-4; no definite D call. From germline, CDR1 is SGHAT and CDR2 FQNNGV. The CDR3 is 15 residues long. Trimming cost V 3 bases and J 5 bases, with 13 bases left between them. The CDR3 nucleotides read TGTGCCAGCAGCTTCCTAGGCCAGCCGAATGAAAAACTGTTTTTT. Amino acids: CASSFLGQPNEKLFF.